These T cell receptor beta chains were read from a single sample in a study of T cell repertoires in cytomegalovirus infection. TCRdb independently ran MiXCR on the reads; one entry per CDR3 protein. The sample contains about 320,000 distinct CDR3 sequences, over 7.5% of which appear only once. The specimen sequenced was PBMCs. The receptors come from a human donor in good health (CMV status not recorded). Some clones in this sample may be carry-over from other donors' samples. Both conserved end residues are trimmed from each CDR3. Fields, in order: V gene, CDR3 length, CDR3 protein.

v_gene: TRBV3-1; len: 14; CDR3aa: ASRGTGGSGANVLT
v_gene: TRBV12-3/TRBV12-4; len: 11; CDR3aa: ASNRGRVGEQY
v_gene: TRBV11-2; len: 13; CDR3aa: ASSLGVGDRTEAF
v_gene: TRBV7-2; len: 12; CDR3aa: ASSLSREADTQY
v_gene: TRBV4-1; len: 13; CDR3aa: ASSQDHPGGNIQY
v_gene: TRBV19; len: 15; CDR3aa: ASSRDSLQSSYNEQF
v_gene: TRBV20-1; len: 11; CDR3aa: SARATGVYEQY
v_gene: TRBV6-6; len: 13; CDR3aa: ASSYLDRMKETQY
v_gene: TRBV19; len: 13; CDR3aa: ASSIGGAPSYEQY
v_gene: TRBV11-2; len: 12; CDR3aa: ASSLTQVNTEAF
v_gene: TRBV29-1; len: 10; CDR3aa: STGQGNTEAF
v_gene: TRBV20-1; len: 11; CDR3aa: SARGQGYYEQY
v_gene: TRBV12-3/TRBV12-4; len: 8; CDR3aa: ASSRYGYT
v_gene: TRBV20-1; len: 11; CDR3aa: SVTSGPYNEQF
v_gene: TRBV7-6; len: 14; CDR3aa: ASSRGGDRLNTEAF
v_gene: TRBV4-1; len: 13; CDR3aa: ASSRPGGVNTEAF
v_gene: TRBV20-1; len: 9; CDR3aa: SARDQLGQY
v_gene: TRBV6-5; len: 13; CDR3aa: ASSPTERDTDTQY
v_gene: TRBV2; len: 12; CDR3aa: ASFRTAGDNEQF
v_gene: TRBV6-1; len: 8; CDR3aa: AIGNYGYT
v_gene: TRBV20-1; len: 11; CDR3aa: SGGGRGDYGYT
v_gene: TRBV12-3/TRBV12-4; len: 14; CDR3aa: ASSPLTAGGRNEQF
v_gene: TRBV7-3; len: 12; CDR3aa: ASSLRGGQPDKH
v_gene: TRBV20-1; len: 10; CDR3aa: SDPQEEETQY
v_gene: TRBV12-3/TRBV12-4; len: 11; CDR3aa: ASSPQGIGGYT
v_gene: TRBV12-3/TRBV12-4; len: 14; CDR3aa: ASSPGQGSVKNIQY
v_gene: TRBV12-3/TRBV12-4; len: 10; CDR3aa: ASSSGEATQY
v_gene: TRBV19; len: 11; CDR3aa: ASTPHNAFEAF
v_gene: TRBV12-3/TRBV12-4; len: 17; CDR3aa: ASSFSSGTGGSGANVLT
v_gene: TRBV29-1; len: 12; CDR3aa: SVRLAGNTDTQY
v_gene: TRBV9; len: 11; CDR3aa: ASSSPGGDTQY
v_gene: TRBV5-6; len: 14; CDR3aa: ASSFLSVQANNEQF
v_gene: TRBV19; len: 13; CDR3aa: ATRTTGPMNTEAF
v_gene: TRBV12-3/TRBV12-4; len: 13; CDR3aa: ASSSQGTLVYGYT
v_gene: TRBV6-5; len: 12; CDR3aa: ASSYSSGPYEQY
v_gene: TRBV7-3; len: 10; CDR3aa: ASSLGNSEQF
v_gene: TRBV7-9; len: 13; CDR3aa: ASSVRDSFTDTQY
v_gene: TRBV18; len: 11; CDR3aa: ASSLYGGETQY
v_gene: TRBV20-1; len: 11; CDR3aa: SASLGTAYGYT
v_gene: TRBV7-8; len: 14; CDR3aa: ASSSISGTGNQPQH
v_gene: TRBV4-2; len: 14; CDR3aa: ASSQVGATGTYEQY
v_gene: TRBV7-3; len: 11; CDR3aa: ASSLKPDYEQY
v_gene: TRBV7-6; len: 13; CDR3aa: ASSRIRTDQETQY
v_gene: TRBV6-1; len: 12; CDR3aa: ASRGTGVIYGYT
v_gene: TRBV20-1; len: 13; CDR3aa: SARDRTSGFYEQY
v_gene: TRBV6-1; len: 11; CDR3aa: AGSGATNEKLF
v_gene: TRBV5-4; len: 13; CDR3aa: ASSFPRNSGNEQF